Included here is one T cell receptor (beta chain) sequence, with context. Its antigen target is currently unknown. No base quality information exists; no much larger clone differs at one position. The CDR3 measures 16 amino acids from cysteine to phenylalanine. Of all the DNA, just the CDR3 is kept, 48 bases in frame from base 1. V gives up 4 bases and J gives up 4 bases, and the segment between their germline ends measures 19 bases. CDR1 and CDR2 are read off the germline V gene as SGHTA and FQGNSA. This entry comes from a study of blood T cell repertoires in COVID-19 (dated by TCRdb to 2020 to 2021). Turning to the overall study: Collaborator samples came from the United States, Italy and Spain and covered acute and convalescent phases of COVID-19. The material from the prospective study consisted of cDNA or gDNA derived from T cells, B-cell-depleted T cells, or PBMCs. Subjects who had been exposed to COVID-19, were actively infected with it, or had recovered from it provided the deeply sampled blood TCRbeta repertoires that made up the dataset. A freely available public database, intended as a resource for researchers studying the immune response to SARS-CoV-2, is where the repertoires were released. The samples were drawn from two sources: the first 160 participants of the ongoing ImmuneRACE study, and some 1,300 subjects contributed by 6 global collaborators. A de-identified subject ID, COVID-19 status, age in years and sex were almost always included in the sample metadata. Where available, HLA class I and class II types were obtained from metadata supplied by the sample provider rather than from assay-based typing.

Here is what the overall study found, with its caveats: The quantity of clinical and demographic metadata differed by source and by participant and was supplied without curation.

TCRbeta CDR3 regions were amplified from genomic DNA using the immunoSEQ Assay, a bias-controlled multiplex PCR. As for the original processing: Nucleated cell counts per sample were estimated from amplification of reference gene primers within the assay. To quantify the absolute abundance of each unique TCRbeta CDR3 rearrangement, sequence reads were collapsed and filtered. For each sample, productive Simpson clonality was calculated as the square root of Simpson's diversity index over productive rearrangements. The source is immuneACCESS, and TCRdb retained only in-frame sequences with V and J called. Part of the clones is not carried over; for the studies checked, unresolved V genes explain less than half of this, and the remainder is unexplained. V, J and clone size derive from that table, while D and trimming were established from the DNA sequence. This sample is represented by 75,000 to 100,000 clones; roughly 80% of them were singletons. 9.5% to 12% of the sample is in the top ten clones.

The collaborating institutions used their own protocols to collect whole blood in K2EDTA tubes. For TCRbeta analysis, collaborator samples were shipped as frozen whole blood, as isolated PBMCs, or as DNA extracted from either sample type. Here the chain combines TRBV7-2 and TRBJ1-2, with a weak D call of TRBD1 (5 bases match). The sample consisted of peripheral blood. The clonotype comes from a woman aged 80 or over with acute or convalescent COVID-19. The nucleotide sequence is TGTGCCAGCAGCTCCCCCCCGGGGGTGGGGCCCTATGGCTACACCTTC. It is translated as CASSSPPGVGPYGYTF.